This is a list of T cell receptor beta chains from one sample in a study of OX40 agonist ivuxolimab in advanced cancers. Only in-frame clones appear in the TCRdb table, and some are missing; sequencing was by immunoSEQ multiplex PCR. The sample yields about 64,000 clones, roughly four fifths seen once. This material consisted of CD4+ or CD8+ T cells sorted from blood, taken in a trial of the OX40 agonist ivuxolimab. These receptor sequences come from an adult with an advanced solid tumor such as melanoma, head and neck, liver or kidney cancer. Both conserved end residues are part of each CDR3. D genes are given only for firm matches. Clone sizes are given selectively: once, few, many, or a class where the clone is expanded.

j_call | clone_size | d_call | v_call | cdr3_aa | cdr3_nt
TRBJ1-2 | . | . | TRBV7-2 | CASSAQGYGYTF | TGTGCCAGCAGCGCTCAGGGCTATGGCTACACCTTC
TRBJ2-2 | few | . | TRBV10-3 | CAISESRSNTGELFF | TGTGCCATCAGTGAGTCTAGATCGAACACCGGGGAGCTGTTTTTT
TRBJ1-2 | . | TRBD1 | TRBV7-9 | CASSSFSGKTGSINGYTF | TGTGCCAGCAGCTCCTTCTCCGGAAAGACAGGGTCTATTAATGGCTACACCTTC
TRBJ1-5 | . | TRBD1 | TRBV2 | CASSWDRSSGQPQHF | TGTGCCAGCAGTTGGGACAGGTCCTCCGGTCAGCCCCAGCATTTT
TRBJ1-4 | . | . | TRBV5-5 | CASSLPGAGEKLFF | TGTGCCAGCAGCTTGCCCGGGGCGGGAGAAAAACTGTTTTTT
TRBJ1-1 | . | . | TRBV5-5 | CASSLRVWGSAEAFF | TGTGCCAGCAGCTTGAGGGTCTGGGGCTCTGCTGAAGCTTTCTTT
TRBJ1-2 | few | . | TRBV21-1 | CASSKAQGRPSRGYTF | TGTGCCAGCAGCAAAGCGCAGGGAAGGCCGAGCCGTGGCTACACCTTC
TRBJ1-1 | . | . | TRBV27 | CASSRRGGLNTEAFF | TGTGCCAGCAGTCGACGGGGAGGCCTGAACACTGAAGCTTTCTTT
TRBJ1-1 | . | . | TRBV5-4 | CASSFPPGMNTEAFF | TGTGCCAGCAGCTTTCCCCCCGGAATGAACACTGAAGCTTTCTTT
TRBJ2-2 | . | TRBD2 | TRBV9 | CASSHSLAGGPPGELFF | TGTGCCAGCAGCCACTCACTAGCGGGGGGGCCCCCCGGGGAGCTGTTTTTT
TRBJ2-5 | . | . | TRBV7-9 | CASSRSGVETQYF | TGTGCCAGCAGCCGTTCCGGGGTCGAGACCCAGTACTTC
TRBJ2-2 | . | . | TRBV7-6 | CASSKGPPGEDGELFF | TGTGCCAGCAGTAAAGGTCCCCCAGGTGAAGACGGGGAGCTGTTTTTT
TRBJ2-2 | . | TRBD2 | TRBV7-8 | CASSQRLAANTGELFF | TGTGCCAGCAGCCAAAGACTAGCGGCTAACACCGGGGAGCTGTTTTTT
TRBJ2-2 | . | . | TRBV29-1 | CSVEGGVGAPPGELFF | TGCAGCGTTGAAGGCGGGGTCGGAGCCCCCCCCGGGGAGCTGTTTTTT
TRBJ2-1 | . | TRBD2 | TRBV7-9 | CASSLVSGGLDEQFF | TGTGCCAGCAGCTTAGTCTCGGGAGGCCTGGATGAGCAGTTCTTC
TRBJ2-7 | few | . | TRBV4-1 | CASSHQTLGYEQYF | TGCGCCAGCAGCCATCAAACTCTAGGCTACGAGCAGTACTTC
TRBJ1-1 | . | TRBD1 | TRBV14 | CASSQAGGSEAFF | TGTGCCAGCAGCCAAGCAGGGGGCTCTGAAGCTTTCTTT
TRBJ1-2 | . | . | TRBV5-4 | CASSLGETGGGYTF | TGTGCCAGCAGCTTGGGCGAGACCGGAGGCGGCTACACCTTC
TRBJ2-2 | . | TRBD2 | TRBV9 | CASSTPSGGLTGELFF | TGTGCCAGCAGCACTCCTAGCGGGGGCCTCACCGGGGAGCTGTTTTTT
TRBJ2-1 | . | . | TRBV27 | CASSLAYNEQFF | TGTGCCAGCAGTCTAGCTTACAATGAGCAGTTCTTC
TRBJ2-5 | few | . | TRBV29-1 | CSVEDSWTDGAQYF | TGCAGCGTTGAAGACTCTTGGACAGACGGGGCCCAGTACTTC
TRBJ1-5 | . | . | TRBV6-1 | CASSEAASSEPQHF | TGTGCCAGCAGTGAAGCCGCGTCGTCCGAGCCCCAGCATTTT
TRBJ2-1 | once | . | TRBV10-3 | CAISPSSSYNEQFF | TGTGCCATCAGTCCTTCGAGCTCCTACAATGAGCAGTTCTTC
TRBJ2-1 | . | . | TRBV1 | CTSSLKMGPGSYNEQFF | TGCACCAGCAGCCTAAAGATGGGCCCCGGCTCCTACAATGAGCAGTTCTTC
TRBJ2-7 | . | TRBD1 | TRBV27 | CASSAGQGVPRYQYF | TGTGCCAGCAGTGCCGGACAGGGGGTCCCTAGGTACCAGTACTTC
TRBJ2-7 | . | . | TRBV6-6 | CASSWSRDSTYEQYF | TGTGCCAGCAGTTGGTCCCGGGACTCGACCTACGAGCAGTACTTC
TRBJ1-3 | . | TRBD1 | TRBV6-6 | CASTDRGGSGNTIYF | TGTGCCAGCACGGACAGGGGCGGCTCTGGAAACACCATATATTTT
TRBJ2-1 | few | TRBD1 | TRBV19 | CASSEGDSYNEQFF | TGTGCCAGTAGTGAGGGGGACAGTTACAATGAGCAGTTCTTC
TRBJ1-1 | . | . | TRBV5-4 | CASSLKQVGNTEAFF | TGTGCCAGCAGCTTGAAGCAGGTGGGGAACACTGAAGCTTTCTTT
TRBJ2-7 | . | TRBD1 | TRBV29-1 | CSAEDRAYEQYF | TGCAGCGCCGAGGACAGGGCTTACGAGCAGTACTTC
TRBJ2-4 | . | TRBD1 | TRBV30 | CACGQGRYIQYF | TGTGCCTGTGGACAGGGTCGGTACATTCAGTACTTC
TRBJ2-1 | . | TRBD2 | TRBV7-6 | CASSSRLAGEHNEQFF | TGTGCCAGCAGCTCAAGACTAGCGGGAGAACACAATGAGCAGTTCTTC
TRBJ2-7 | once | TRBD1 | TRBV18 | CASSPEYRGHEQYF | TGTGCCAGCTCACCAGAGTACAGGGGGCATGAGCAGTACTTC
TRBJ2-2 | . | . | TRBV7-2 | CASSLRSGELFF | TGTGCCAGCAGCCTTAGATCCGGGGAGCTGTTTTTT
TRBJ2-3 | . | TRBD1 | TRBV6-1 | CAGAGGRDTQYF | TGTGCCGGGGCAGGGGGTAGAGATACGCAGTATTTT
TRBJ2-1 | . | TRBD2 | TRBV7-9 | CASSRLAGASYNEQFF | TGTGCCAGCAGTCGCCTAGCGGGAGCCTCCTACAATGAGCAGTTCTTC
TRBJ1-2 | . | . | TRBV5-4 | CASSLLDSNYGYTF | TGTGCCAGCAGCTTGCTGGACTCAAACTATGGCTACACCTTC
TRBJ2-5 | . | TRBD1 | TRBV5-1 | CASSRDRRARETQYF | TGCGCCAGCAGCAGGGACAGGAGAGCTAGAGAGACCCAGTACTTC
TRBJ1-5 | . | . | TRBV6-4 | CASSDAGGGSNQPQHF | TGTGCCAGCAGTGACGCGGGAGGGGGAAGCAATCAGCCCCAGCATTTT
TRBJ2-3 | . | . | TRBV29-1 | CSVVGGPFSTDTQYF | TGCAGCGTTGTTGGAGGGCCCTTTAGCACAGATACGCAGTATTTT
TRBJ2-2 | . | . | TRBV5-1 | CASSLVEHTGELFF | TGCGCCAGCAGCTTGGTAGAACACACCGGGGAGCTGTTTTTT
TRBJ1-2 | . | . | TRBV29-1 | CSVVGSGTNGYTF | TGCAGCGTTGTGGGGTCTGGGACTAATGGCTACACCTTC
TRBJ1-3 | . | . | TRBV7-2 | CASSFPSSGNTIYF | TGTGCCAGCAGCTTCCCGAGCTCTGGAAACACCATATATTTT
TRBJ2-3 | . | . | TRBV19 | CASSPGPNTDTQYF | TGTGCCAGTAGTCCCGGGCCAAACACAGATACGCAGTATTTT
TRBJ1-5 | . | . | TRBV30 | CAWSSVNQPQHF | TGTGCCTGGAGTAGTGTTAATCAGCCCCAGCATTTT
TRBJ1-6 | few | . | TRBV5-4 | CASSPAVDAPLHF | TGTGCCAGCAGCCCCGCGGTGGATGCACCCCTCCACTTT
TRBJ1-1 | once | . | TRBV30 | CAWNHHPRGAFF | TGTGCCTGGAATCACCACCCCCGGGGGGCTTTCTTT
TRBJ2-2 | once | TRBD2 | TRBV7-2 | CASSISAGKDTGELFF | TGTGCCAGCAGCATCTCAGCGGGAAAGGACACCGGGGAGCTGTTTTTT
TRBJ1-5 | . | . | TRBV5-5 | CASSLDGTQPQHF | TGTGCCAGCAGCTTGGATGGGACTCAGCCCCAGCATTTT
TRBJ2-2 | . | . | TRBV5-1 | CASSVPPDMNTGELFF | TGCGCCAGCAGCGTGCCCCCAGATATGAACACCGGGGAGCTGTTTTTT
TRBJ1-4 | . | TRBD1 | TRBV4-2 | CASSPQGRDEKLFF | TGTGCCAGCAGCCCACAGGGGAGGGATGAAAAACTGTTTTTT
TRBJ1-2 | . | TRBD1 | TRBV25-1 | CASSPQGDPFYGYTF | TGTGCCAGCAGCCCACAGGGGGATCCTTTCTATGGCTACACCTTC
TRBJ2-2 | . | . | TRBV7-3 | CASRLGVAGELFF | TGTGCCAGCAGACTAGGTGTGGCCGGGGAGCTGTTTTTT